Each of the 21 T cell receptor beta chains below was sequenced from the same sample in a study of T-cell memory formation after mild COVID-19. TCRdb re-called the 5' RACE reads with MiXCR, one entry per CDR3 protein. The sample comprises 350,000 to 450,000 distinct CDR3 sequences, approximately 14% of which are singletons, and under 25% rests with the top ten. Material: PBMCs or a T cell subset sorted from them (not recorded which). These receptors came from a man aged 18 to 35 who had mild COVID-19 (a few samples of this study predate the infection). Cell type and time point are not known.

This clonotype has more than one count but fewer than ten. V gene TRBV20-1 combines with J gene TRBJ2-7; the D call may be TRBD1 or TRBD2 (6 bases each). V lost 3 bases and J 0 bases, leaving 27 bases between the germline ends. CDR1 DFQATT and CDR2 SNEGSKA come from the germline V gene (reference sequence). The CDR3 is made up of 19 amino acids. The DNA for the CDR3 is TGCAGTGCTAGGTTCATGGGCAGAAAGGGGGGCCGGACCTCCTACGAGCAGTACTTC. Amino acid sequence: CSARFMGRKGGRTSYEQYF.

This clonotype was observed a few times. The chain carries TRBV9 and TRBJ2-2, with D perhaps TRBD1 (6 bases). V was cut by 3 bases and J by 2 bases, with 17 bases left in between. The CDR3 runs to 17 residues. CDR1 and CDR2 (germline): SGDLS, YYNGEE. CDR3 sequence (DNA): TGTGCCAGCAGCGGGAAAAAAGGACAGCTAAACACCGGGGAGCTGTTTTTT. It specifies CASSGKKGQLNTGELFF.

The chain recombines TRBV15 with TRBJ2-1; 10 nucleotides line up with TRBD2. Germline CDR1 and CDR2: LNHNV and YYDKDF (reference sequence). The CDR3 runs 15 residues. J was trimmed by 8 bases and V by 4 bases; bases with no gene match: 8. The CDR3 DNA sequence: TGTGCCACCAGCACCCAGCGGGGGGGTACATATGAGCAGTTCTTC. Protein product: CATSTQRGGTYEQFF.

In its sample, this clonotype was seen many times. V usage is TRBV15 and J usage is TRBJ2-3; 7 nucleotides align to TRBD1. CDR1 is LNHNV, CDR2 YYDKDF, per germline (reference sequence). The V segment lost 4 bases and the J segment 2 bases; nucleotides outside the gene matches: 6. The CDR3 contains 15 residues. CDR3 sequence: CATSIQGSPTDTQYF. The CDR3 DNA sequence: TGTGCCACCAGCATACAGGGGAGCCCCACAGATACGCAGTATTTT.

This clonotype was detected a few times. The rearrangement uses TRBV4-1 and TRBJ2-2, with D possibly being TRBD1 (6 bases). The length of the CDR3 is 16 residues. The ends were cut back, 0 bases at V and 2 bases at J, with 10 bases in the middle. Germline CDR1 reads MGHRA; CDR2 reads YSYEKL. CDR3 nucleotides: TGCGCCAGCAGCCAAGAGGGGACACCAAACACCGGGGAGCTGTTTTTT. It translates to CASSQEGTPNTGELFF.

The chain employs TRBV20-1 and TRBJ1-6; no definite D call. The CDR3 is 14 residues long. The V gene's germline CDR1 is DFQATT and CDR2 SNEGSKA (reference sequence). The germline V and J ends were trimmed by 1 base and 8 bases, with 12 bases remaining between them. CDR3 coding DNA: TGCAGTGCTAGAGGCTGGATTGGGGATTCACCCCTCCACTTT. Protein sequence: CSARGWIGDSPLHF.

This sequence joins TRBV27 and TRBJ2-3; D ambiguous. CDR1 is MNHEY and CDR2 is SMNVEV in the germline V gene (reference sequence). Trimming removed 2 bases at V and 6 bases at J, with 12 bases between. The CDR3 sequence is 14 residues long. The CDR3 region is CASSLMEGPDTQYF. The CDR3 nucleotides are TGTGCCAGCAGTTTAATGGAAGGGCCGGATACGCAGTATTTT.

The sample holds many counts of this clonotype. V and J are TRBV7-3 and TRBJ2-1; the match to TRBD1 covers 7 bases. Germline loops: CDR1 SGHTA, CDR2 FQGTGA. V shed 5 bases and J 6 bases; nucleotides not matched to a gene: 10. This CDR3 has 15 amino acids. In DNA form, the CDR3 reads TGTGCCAGCAGCCAACGACAGGGTTGGGGCAATGAGCAGTTCTTC. Its translation is CASSQRQGWGNEQFF.

This clonotype was seen a few times. The CDR3 is CSAPGLADTQYF. The CDR3 DNA sequence: TGCAGTGCTCCGGGACTAGCGGATACGCAGTATTTT. The V gene is TRBV20-1, the J gene TRBJ2-3, with 10 bases aligning to TRBD2. V shed 5 bases, J shed 6 bases, and the junction held 2 bases outside the gene matches. This CDR3 comprises 12 residues. Germline CDR1 is DFQATT and CDR2 is SNEGSKA (reference sequence).

The gene calls are TRBV6-1 and TRBJ1-2; TRBD1 aligns across 10 bases. This CDR3 spans 18 amino acids. Germline V CDR1 and CDR2: MNHNS, SASEGT. V lost 4 bases to trimming and J lost 4 bases; unmatched junction nucleotides: 15. This CDR3 is CASSGTGMTGGLSYGYTF. The CDR3, as DNA: TGTGCCAGCAGTGGAACAGGGATGACAGGGGGCCTTTCCTATGGCTACACCTTC.

This clonotype was found a few times. The V call is TRBV2, the J call TRBJ1-1; the match to TRBD1 covers 8 bases. This CDR3 has 13 residues. CDR1 is SNHLY, CDR2 FYNNEI, per germline. The J segment lost 4 bases and the V segment lost 6 bases, leaving 4 bases of the junction unmatched. Here the CDR3 DNA reads TGTGCCAGCAGCACAGGGGGTATCACTGAAGCTTTCTTT. Amino acid sequence: CASSTGGITEAFF.

This chain connects TRBV7-2 to TRBJ2-5; possible D gene TRBD1, 6 bases. In germline, CDR1 is SGHTA, CDR2 FQGNSA. This CDR3 region has 16 residues. Trimming took 5 bases from V and 7 from J, leaving 23 bases between them. As DNA, the CDR3 is TGTGCCAGCAGCCAATCCAGGACCCAAATAGGGGGGACCCAGTACTTC. This gives the protein CASSQSRTQIGGTQYF.

In DNA, the CDR3 is TGTGCCAGCTCACCAGGAACAGGGGACATGCAGTTCTTC. Encoded protein: CASSPGTGDMQFF. This chain connects TRBV18 to TRBJ2-1; the match to TRBD1 covers 7 bases. Trimming removed 2 bases from V and 12 bases from J; junction bases left unmatched: 7. There are 13 residues in the CDR3. Per the germline V gene, CDR1 is KGHSH and CDR2 is LQKENI.

The chain combines TRBV28 with TRBJ1-1, with D uncertain. The germline gives CDR1 MDHEN, CDR2 SYDVKM. V dropped 7 bases and J dropped 0 bases, with 12 bases sitting between them. The CDR3 runs 14 residues. Written as DNA, the CDR3 is TGTGCCAGCACCGCCCCTGGATTGAACACTGAAGCTTTCTTT. Protein: CASTAPGLNTEAFF.

This sequence joins TRBV19 and TRBJ1-2; D call uncertain. Looked up from germline, CDR1 is LNHDA and CDR2 is SQIVND (reference sequence). This CDR3 is built from 13 residues. Between the trimmed V and J ends, which lost 6 bases and 4 bases, there was a span of 12 bases. The CDR3 DNA sequence: TGTGCCAGTAGGGAGGGAAGTAGCTATGGCTACACCTTC. Its protein product is CASREGSSYGYTF. The entire variable domain, with the rest obtained from reference TRBV19 and TRBJ1-2, is as follows: DGGITQSPKYLFRKEGQNVTLSCEQNLNHDAMYWYRQDPGQGLRLIYYSQIVNDFQKGDIAEGYSVSREKKESFPLTVTSAQKNPTAFYLCASREGSSYGYTFGSGTRLTVV.

This clonotype was counted at least ten times. The chain uses TRBV12-3 or TRBV12-4 and TRBJ1-2; 9 nucleotides align to TRBD1. The CDR3 is 13 residues long. The V and J ends lost 5 bases and 8 bases, in that order; junction bases with no gene match: 6. The CDR3, as DNA: TGTGCCAGCAGTCGACAGGGGGTGGAGGGCTACACCTTC. It translates to CASSRQGVEGYTF.

The chain combines TRBV20-1 with TRBJ1-2, with D hard to call. This CDR3 contains 11 residues. Germline V gene lookup returns CDR1 DFQATT and CDR2 SNEGSKA (reference sequence). As DNA, the CDR3 is TGCAGCGTAGGTGGCAACTATGGCTACACCTTC. Its translation: CSVGGNYGYTF.

Ten or more counts support this clonotype. The DNA for the CDR3 is TGTGCCAGCAGTCAGACAGGGGGCGCGACCAGCGAGCAGTACTTC. The encoded protein is CASSQTGGATSEQYF. The chain couples TRBV7-7 to TRBJ2-7, with 10 bases aligning to TRBD1. This CDR3 spans 15 amino acids. V dropped 6 bases and J dropped 6; count of bases not matched to a gene: 11. Germline V CDR1 and CDR2: SSHAT, FNYEAQ (reference sequence). Combining the CDR3 with reference TRBV7-7 and TRBJ2-7 gives the whole variable domain GAGVSQSPRYKVTKRGQDVTLRCDPISSHATLYWYQQALGQGPEFLTYFNYEAQPDKSGLPSDRFSAERPEGSISTLTIQRTEQRDSAMYRCASSQTGGATSEQYFGPGTRLTVT.

The chain recombines TRBV7-9 with TRBJ2-5; 7 bases are shared with TRBD2. The CDR3 length is 14 residues. Trimming removed 4 bases from V and 5 bases from J; junction bases left unmatched: 7. Looked up from germline, CDR1 is SEHNR and CDR2 is FQNEAQ (reference sequence). As DNA, the CDR3 is TGTGCCAGCAGCTCCGCGACTAGCCGGGAGACCCAGTACTTC. Amino acids: CASSSATSRETQYF.

The chain links TRBV11-2 to TRBJ2-5; 11 nucleotides align to TRBD2. There are 17 residues in the CDR3. Germline V gene sequence: CDR1 SGHAT, CDR2 FQNNGV. The V segment lost 5 bases and the J segment 4 bases; nucleotides outside the gene matches: 12. This CDR3 is CASSPRLAGSGGETQYF. In DNA, the CDR3 is TGTGCCAGCAGCCCGCGACTAGCGGGGAGTGGAGGAGAGACCCAGTACTTC.

This clonotype was recorded at least ten times. The chain employs TRBV25-1 and TRBJ2-1; D is possibly TRBD2 (6 bases). With 8 bases removed from V and 5 bases from J, the gap between germline ends came to 16 bases. The V gene's germline CDR1 is MGHDK and CDR2 SYGVNS. This CDR3 comprises 14 residues. Here the CDR3 reads CASGAGRGNNEQFF. DNA of the CDR3: TGTGCCAGCGGGGCTGGGCGGGGAAACAATGAGCAGTTCTTC.